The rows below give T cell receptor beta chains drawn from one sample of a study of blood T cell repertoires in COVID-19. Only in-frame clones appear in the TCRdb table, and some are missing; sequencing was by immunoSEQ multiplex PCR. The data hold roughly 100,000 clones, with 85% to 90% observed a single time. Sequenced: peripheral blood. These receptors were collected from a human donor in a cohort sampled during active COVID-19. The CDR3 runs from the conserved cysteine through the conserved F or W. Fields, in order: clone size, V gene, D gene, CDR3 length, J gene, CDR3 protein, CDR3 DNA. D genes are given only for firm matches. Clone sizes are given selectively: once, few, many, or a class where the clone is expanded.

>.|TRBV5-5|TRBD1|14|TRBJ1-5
CASSSTGVSQPQHF
TGTGCCAGCAGCTCAACAGGGGTGAGTCAGCCCCAGCATTTT
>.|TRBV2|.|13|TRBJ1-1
CASSELEDGKAFF
TGTGCCAGCAGTGAACTAGAGGACGGGAAAGCTTTCTTT
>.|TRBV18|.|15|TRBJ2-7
CASSPSEISTYEQYF
TGTGCCAGCTCACCTTCCGAGATTTCTACCTACGAGCAGTACTTC
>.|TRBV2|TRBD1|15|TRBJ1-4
CASRDRGLLDEKLFF
TGTGCCAGCAGGGACAGGGGCCTCCTGGACGAAAAACTGTTTTTT
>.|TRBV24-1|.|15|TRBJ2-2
CATSDFGQNTGELFF
TGTGCCACCAGTGATTTCGGACAGAACACCGGGGAGCTGTTTTTT
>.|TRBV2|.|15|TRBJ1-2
CASSGAEEANYGYTF
TGTGCCAGCAGTGGTGCAGAAGAGGCTAACTATGGCTACACCTTC
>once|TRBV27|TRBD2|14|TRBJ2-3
CASSFGGRGDTQYF
TGTGCCAGCAGTTTCGGTGGGAGGGGTGATACGCAGTATTTT
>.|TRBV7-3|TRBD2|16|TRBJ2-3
CASTQLAAGFTDTQYF
TGTGCCAGCACCCAACTAGCGGCTGGTTTCACAGATACGCAGTATTTT
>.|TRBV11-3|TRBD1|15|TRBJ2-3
CASSLGQGATDTQYF
TGTGCCAGCAGCTTGGGACAGGGGGCCACAGATACGCAGTATTTT
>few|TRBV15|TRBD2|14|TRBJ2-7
CATKPGTSSSKQYF
TGTGCCACCAAGCCGGGGACTAGTTCGAGTAAGCAGTACTTC
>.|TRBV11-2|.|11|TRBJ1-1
CATDMNTEAFF
TGTGCCACAGACATGAACACTGAAGCTTTCTTT
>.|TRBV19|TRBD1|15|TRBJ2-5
CASQSQRQGGETQYF
TGTGCCAGCCAATCCCAGAGACAGGGTGGAGAGACCCAGTACTTC
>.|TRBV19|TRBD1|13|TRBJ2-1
CASSGQGGYEQFF
TGTGCCAGTAGCGGACAGGGTGGCTATGAGCAGTTCTTC
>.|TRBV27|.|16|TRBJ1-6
CASSPRSTNYNSPLHF
TGTGCCAGCAGTCCCCGGTCGACTAACTATAATTCACCCCTCCACTTT
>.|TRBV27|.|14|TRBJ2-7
CASSLDRGLSEQYF
TGTGCCAGCAGTTTAGATCGAGGGTTGAGCGAGCAGTACTTC
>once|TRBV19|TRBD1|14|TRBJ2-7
CASSLTGGFHEQYF
TGTGCCAGTAGTTTGACAGGGGGCTTCCACGAGCAGTACTTC
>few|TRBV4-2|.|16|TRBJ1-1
CASSQDTGGWNTEAFF
TGTGCCAGCAGCCAAGATACCGGCGGCTGGAACACTGAAGCTTTCTTT
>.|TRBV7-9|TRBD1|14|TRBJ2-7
CASSEHRGSYEQYF
TGTGCCAGCAGCGAACACAGGGGATCCTACGAGCAGTACTTC
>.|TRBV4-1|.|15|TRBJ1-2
CASSQWGRGAGSYTF
TGCGCCAGCAGCCAATGGGGGAGGGGCGCCGGGAGCTACACCTTC
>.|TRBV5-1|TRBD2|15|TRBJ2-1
CASSDPSGSVHEQFF
TGCGCCAGCAGCGATCCTAGCGGGAGCGTACATGAGCAGTTCTTC
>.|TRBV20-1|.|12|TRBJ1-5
CSASPGNQPQHF
TGCAGTGCTAGTCCTGGCAATCAGCCCCAGCATTTT
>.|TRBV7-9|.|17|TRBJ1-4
CASSLDPRDSTNEKLFF
TGTGCCAGCAGCTTAGACCCGAGGGATTCAACTAATGAAAAACTGTTTTTT
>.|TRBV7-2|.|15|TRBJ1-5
CASSLVGQGTQPQHF
TGTGCCAGCAGCTTAGTAGGCCAGGGCACTCAGCCCCAGCATTTT
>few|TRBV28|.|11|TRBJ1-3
CATFLGNTIYF
TGTGCCACCTTTCTGGGAAACACCATATATTTT
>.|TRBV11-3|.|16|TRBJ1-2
CASSPRTGDVSYGYTF
TGTGCCAGCAGCCCGAGGACGGGGGATGTATCCTATGGCTACACCTTC
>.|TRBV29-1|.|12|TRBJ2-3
CSVRDGRDTQYF
TGCAGCGTGAGGGATGGACGGGATACGCAGTATTTT
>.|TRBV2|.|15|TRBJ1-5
CASSVGPGRNQPQHF
TGTGCCAGCAGTGTGGGGCCGGGCCGCAATCAGCCCCAGCATTTT
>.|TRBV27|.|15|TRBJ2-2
CASSPITTGTGELFF
TGTGCCAGCAGTCCTATCACGACCGGGACCGGGGAGCTGTTTTTT
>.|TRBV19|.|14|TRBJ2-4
CASSEAGLKNIQYF
TGTGCCTCCTCCGAGGCAGGGCTCAAAAACATTCAGTACTTC
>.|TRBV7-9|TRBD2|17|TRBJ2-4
CASSFSGGVLAKNIQYF
TGTGCCAGCAGCTTTAGCGGGGGGGTACTAGCCAAAAACATTCAGTACTTC
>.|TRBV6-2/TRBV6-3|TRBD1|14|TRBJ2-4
CASSLDRGRNIQYF
TGTGCCAGCAGTCTAGACAGGGGGCGTAACATTCAGTACTTC